Only one count was recorded for the clone carrying this TCR beta chain. As yet, its antigen is unknown. Germline V gene data show CDR1 as MNHEY and CDR2 as SVGEGT. The V gene end was trimmed by 2 bases and the J gene end by 1 base; junction bases not matched to a gene: 3. There are 15 residues in the CDR3. The stimulus was lysate of CMV-infected fibroblasts, 10 ug/mL. CD40L-negative CD69-negative CD45RO-high memory CD4+ T cells were sorted as populations depleted of antigen-responding cells. The sample belongs to a study of persistence of HIV-infected CD4 T cells. This was the immunoSEQ version 4 assay in survey mode. TCRdb keeps only in-frame clones here, not all; method: immunoSEQ multiplex PCR. The data contain fewer than 40,000 clones, about 81% of them seen just once; the ten biggest clones take up about 6%.

This chain links TRBV6-2 or TRBV6-3 with TRBJ1-1; 8 positions match TRBD1. This specimen was CD4+ T cells sorted from PBMCs after roughly 18-hour stimulation, taken from a patient who received antiretroviral therapy. This sequence was found in an adult woman with HIV who was CMV-seropositive. The CDR3 region is CASSYPGTGNTEAFF. CDR3 nucleotides: TGTGCCAGCAGTTACCCGGGGACAGGGAACACTGAAGCTTTCTTT.